This is a list of T cell receptor beta chains from one sample in a study of identical twins. Via MiXCR, TCRdb re-called the 5' RACE reads, giving one row per CDR3 protein. The sample lists under 300,000 distinct CDR3 sequences, 9.5% to 15% seen once, with roughly 3.7% in the top ten. This same sample was also taken into another study, of yellow fever vaccine responses in identical twins.

Sample: memory (CD45RO+) T cells sorted from blood. These receptors were obtained from a woman younger than 30 in good health. CDR3s include the opening cysteine and the closing phenylalanine or tryptophan. The order of the fields is CDR3 length, D gene, V gene, CDR3 protein. A D gene is named only where the DNA matches it firmly.

12	NA	TRBV7-2	CASKKTTDTQYF
15	TRBD2	TRBV20-1	CSARPPSGGQETQYF
12	NA	TRBV12-3/TRBV12-4	CASSFNRFEAFF
14	NA	TRBV2	CASSGGRGTNEQFF
14	TRBD1	TRBV20-1	CSAPRDRVSYEQYF
14	TRBD1	TRBV7-2	CASSLRQGAYEQYF
14	NA	TRBV7-2	CASSPKTGNTEAFF
15	NA	TRBV5-1	CASSQSASTNEKLFF
15	NA	TRBV12-3/TRBV12-4	CASSLDGRRNTEAFF
17	TRBD2	TRBV11-2	CASSPAPGTRLNNEQFF
12	NA	TRBV20-1	CSARVGSDGQYF
16	NA	TRBV19	CASIAGLGQKHQPQHF
21	NA	TRBV7-2	CASSLAEVAGVSTLAKNIQYF
13	NA	TRBV2	CASSEWGAGELFF
23	NA	TRBV5-1	CASSPPHPSSTGGLGTYNSPLHF
14	NA	TRBV7-2	CASRLLGGSDEQFF
15	NA	TRBV4-3	CASSQYGGDSYEQYF
13	TRBD1	TRBV18	CASSGTGKETQYF
15	NA	TRBV28	CASSSTKVIGRTQYF
13	NA	TRBV15	CATSRRSPDTQYF
15	TRBD1	TRBV7-3	CASSLSSTGVETQYF
16	NA	TRBV7-2	CASSLVSQGKGTEAFF
16	TRBD1	TRBV5-1	CASSSLDRGPGNEQFF
14	NA	TRBV15	CATSRDPRQDTQYF
14	TRBD1	TRBV4-1	CASSEPGQGYEQYF
13	NA	TRBV29-1	CSVQESSGNTIYF
15	NA	TRBV18	CASSPPTEVGYEQYF
15	NA	TRBV30	CAWSVWLAEPNEQFF
15	NA	TRBV7-9	CASSTPVGADYGYTF
15	TRBD1	TRBV11-3	CASSPNRGRTDTQYF
13	NA	TRBV6-1	CASSNAGSTEAFF
16	TRBD2	TRBV9	CASSVGGREGQETQYF
16	TRBD2	TRBV20-1	CSARDSASGSLETQYF
14	NA	TRBV20-1	CSARRVGVGNTIYF
14	NA	TRBV15	CATSRDTGAHEQYF
15	TRBD2	TRBV10-3	CAISDTAGPTGELFF
15	NA	TRBV12-3/TRBV12-4	CASSFRGVRGDTQYF
14	NA	TRBV7-7	CASSFARSGYEQYF
12	NA	TRBV20-1	CSATPTGRGYTF
16	TRBD2	TRBV4-2	CASSQETSGEAYEQYF
17	NA	TRBV28	CASSSPRGTTSYNEQFF
15	NA	TRBV19	CASTPPGERGNEQFF
13	NA	TRBV30	CACLSGGYTEAFF
16	TRBD2	TRBV6-2/TRBV6-3	CASSQMGVAGVDEQFF
15	TRBD1	TRBV5-1	CASSQKPGQGGELFF